These 15 T cell receptor beta chains originate from one sample sequenced in a study of OX40 agonist ivuxolimab in advanced cancers. TCRdb's table, derived via immunoSEQ multiplex PCR, lists solely in-frame clones and lacks some. The data hold about 79,000 clones, with 85% to 95% observed a single time. The source was CD4+ or CD8+ T cells sorted from blood, collected in a trial of the OX40 agonist ivuxolimab. These receptors came from an adult with an advanced solid tumor such as melanoma, head and neck, liver or kidney cancer.

This chain joins TRBV7-9 and TRBJ2-1; 10 bases agree with TRBD2. V gave up 5 bases and J gave up 0 bases; unmatched junction bases: 4. The CDR3 extends over 16 amino acids. Germline assignment: CDR1 SEHNR and CDR2 FQNEAQ (reference sequence). Written as DNA, the CDR3 is TGTGCCAGCAGCCCCCCTAGCGGGGGCTCCTACAATGAGCAGTTCTTC. This encodes CASSPPSGGSYNEQFF.

V usage is TRBV7-2 and J usage is TRBJ1-6; D is unresolved. The V gene lost 1 base and the J gene lost 0 bases, with 10 bases spanning the gap. The CDR3 is 17 amino acids. CDR1 is SGHTA, CDR2 FQGNSA, per germline. Written as DNA, the CDR3 is TGTGCCAGCAGCTTAGTGGACTCACACTCCTATAATTCACCCCTCCACTTT. Protein product: CASSLVDSHSYNSPLHF.

In its sample, this clone was seen a few times. The gene calls are TRBV19 and TRBJ2-1; 7 bases map to TRBD1. V dropped 5 bases and J dropped 4; count of bases not matched to a gene: 5. Germline lookup yields CDR1 LNHDA and CDR2 SQIVND (reference sequence). This CDR3 contains 14 residues. The CDR3 nucleotides are TGTGCCAGTAGTTTGGGACAGAAATACAATGAGCAGTTCTTC. Translation: CASSLGQKYNEQFF. The variable domain in full, with the rest retrieved from reference TRBV19 and TRBJ2-1, is DGGITQSPKYLFRKEGQNVTLSCEQNLNHDAMYWYRQDPGQGLRLIYYSQIVNDFQKGDIAEGYSVSREKKESFPLTVTSAQKNPTAFYLCASSLGQKYNEQFFGPGTRLTVL.

The V and J genes are TRBV7-9 and TRBJ2-1; TRBD2 aligns across 9 bases. Germline lookup yields CDR1 SEHNR and CDR2 FQNEAQ (reference sequence). V lost 2 bases to trimming and J lost 3 bases; unmatched junction nucleotides: 2. The CDR3 is 15 amino acids. CDR3 sequence reads: CASSLQRGVYNEQFF. The CDR3 DNA follows: TGTGCCAGCAGCTTACAGCGGGGGGTCTACAATGAGCAGTTCTTC.

The chain is built from TRBV4-2 and TRBJ2-7; D uncertain. V lost 0 bases to trimming and J lost 4 bases, with 10 bases between them. CDR1 LGHNA and CDR2 YNFKEQ come from the germline V gene. This CDR3 has 14 amino acids. The DNA for the CDR3 is TGTGCCAGCAGCCAAGAGAGGACGGAGTACGAGCAGTACTTC. Protein sequence: CASSQERTEYEQYF.

Written as DNA, the CDR3 is TGTGCCACCGGGGACAGCTCCTACGAGCAGTACTTC. Its translation is CATGDSSYEQYF. This sequence joins TRBV10-3 and TRBJ2-7, with 7 bases fitting TRBD1. V shed 10 bases, J shed 0 bases, and the junction held 3 bases outside the gene matches. The length of the CDR3 is 12 residues. CDR1 and CDR2 from the germline V gene are ENHRY and SYGVKD.

The V gene is TRBV27, the J gene TRBJ2-5; no definite D call. CDR1 MNHEY and CDR2 SMNVEV come from the germline V gene (reference sequence). Deletions cut 6 bases from V and 2 bases from J, with 10 bases between. The CDR3 spans 13 residues. The CDR3 DNA reads TGTGCCAGCAGCTACGGGTCACAAGAGACCCAGTACTTC. Translating it yields CASSYGSQETQYF.

In its sample, this clone was seen once. V is TRBV7-9 and J is TRBJ2-7; tentative D call: TRBD1 (5 bases). The CDR3 consists of 14 residues. Germline assignment: CDR1 SEHNR and CDR2 FQNEAQ (reference sequence). Deletions cut 4 bases from V and 0 bases from J, with 10 bases between. In DNA, the CDR3 is TGTGCCAGCAGCTCCAGCCAGGGCTCCTACGAGCAGTACTTC. Amino acid sequence: CASSSSQGSYEQYF.

The chain uses TRBV30 and TRBJ1-5; maybe TRBD1 (5 bases). This CDR3 spans 15 amino acids. Deletions cut 5 bases from V and 4 bases from J, with 18 bases between. The germline V gene encodes CDR1 GTSNPN and CDR2 SVGIG (reference sequence). In nucleotides, the CDR3 is TGTGCCTGGGGTGCAGATGGACAAGGTAATCAGCCCCAGCATTTT. Its translation is CAWGADGQGNQPQHF. The whole variable domain, remainder taken from reference TRBV30 and TRBJ1-5, is SQTIHQWPATLVQPVGSPLSLECTVEGTSNPNLYWYRQAAGRGLQLLFYSVGIGQISSEVPQNLSASRPQDRQFILSSKKLLLSDSGFYLCAWGADGQGNQPQHFGDGTRLSIL.

V gene TRBV7-9 combines with J gene TRBJ2-1; 8 positions match TRBD1. Trimming took 5 bases from V and 10 from J; bases not matched to a gene: 7. Germline V gene lookup returns CDR1 SEHNR and CDR2 FQNEAQ (reference sequence). The CDR3 has 13 residues. The CDR3 sequence: CASSPWTGQEQFF. The CDR3 bases are TGTGCCAGCAGCCCCTGGACAGGGCAAGAGCAGTTCTTC.

The chain carries TRBV7-8 and TRBJ1-2, with 7 bases fitting TRBD1. The CDR3 consists of 16 residues. Germline V lookup: CDR1 SGHVS, CDR2 FQNEAQ. V was pared by 1 base and J by 4 bases, with 9 bases of the junction left unmatched. The chain's CDR3 is CASSLEGAVLSYGYTF. DNA of the CDR3: TGTGCCAGCAGCTTAGAGGGGGCGGTTTTGTCCTATGGCTACACCTTC.

The gene calls are TRBV7-9 and TRBJ1-2; no reliable D call. CDR1 is SEHNR, CDR2 FQNEAQ, per germline (reference sequence). The CDR3 runs to 16 residues. V was trimmed by 4 bases and J by 0 bases, leaving 15 bases between them. The CDR3 loop is CASSSWTEVANYGYTF. CDR3 bases: TGTGCCAGCAGCTCCTGGACGGAAGTCGCTAACTATGGCTACACCTTC.

The J gene is TRBJ1-4, the V gene TRBV4-2, with D possibly matching TRBD1 (6 bases). CDR1 is LGHNA, CDR2 YNFKEQ, per germline. There are 16 residues in the CDR3. Trimming stripped 0 bases from V and 5 bases from J, with 13 bases between. CDR3 DNA: TGTGCCAGCAGCCAAGATGAGGGGGTCCTCAATGAAAAACTGTTTTTT. Translation: CASSQDEGVLNEKLFF.

The J gene is TRBJ2-1, the V gene TRBV7-3; D is tentatively TRBD1 or TRBD2 (5 bases each). Germline V lookup: CDR1 SGHTA, CDR2 FQGTGA. This CDR3 is built from 13 residues. V gave up 5 bases and J gave up 7 bases, with 12 bases separating them. This chain's CDR3 is CASSQLGPNEQFF. The CDR3 nucleotides are TGTGCCAGCAGCCAGTTGGGACCTAATGAGCAGTTCTTC.

Comment on this clone: One end of the junction fails to match germline, which may point to a read error. The genes are TRBV5-1 and TRBJ2-7; 7 bases map to TRBD1. The CDR3 spans 14 residues. CDR1 is SGHRS, CDR2 YFSETQ, per germline. The CDR3 DNA reads TGCGCCAGCCGCTTGAGGACAGGAAGCTACGAGCAGTACTTC. Its translation is CASRLRTGSYEQYF.